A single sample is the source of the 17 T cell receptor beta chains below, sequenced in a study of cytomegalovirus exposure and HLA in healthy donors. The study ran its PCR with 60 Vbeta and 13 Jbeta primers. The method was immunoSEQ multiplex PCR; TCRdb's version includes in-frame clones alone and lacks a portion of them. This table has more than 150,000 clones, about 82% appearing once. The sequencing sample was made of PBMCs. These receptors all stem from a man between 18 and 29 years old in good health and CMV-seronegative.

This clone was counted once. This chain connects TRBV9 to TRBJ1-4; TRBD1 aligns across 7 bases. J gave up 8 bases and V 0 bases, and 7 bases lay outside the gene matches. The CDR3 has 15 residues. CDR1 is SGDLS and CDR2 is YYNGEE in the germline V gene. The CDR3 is CASSVEGQPGEKLFF. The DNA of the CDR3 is TGTGCCAGCAGCGTAGAGGGACAGCCTGGAGAAAAACTGTTTTTT. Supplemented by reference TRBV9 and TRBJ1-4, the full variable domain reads DSGVTQTPKHLITATGQRVTLRCSPRSGDLSVYWYQQSLDQGLQFLIQYYNGEERAKGNILERFSAQQFPDLHSELNLSSLELGDSALYFCASSVEGQPGEKLFFGSGTQLSVL.

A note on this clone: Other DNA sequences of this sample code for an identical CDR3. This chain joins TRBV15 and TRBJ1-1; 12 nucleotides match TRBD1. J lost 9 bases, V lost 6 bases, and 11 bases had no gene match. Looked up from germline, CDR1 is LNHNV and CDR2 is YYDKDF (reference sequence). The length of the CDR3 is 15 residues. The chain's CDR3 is CATRKSGDRGQKAFF. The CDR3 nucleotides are TGTGCCACCAGAAAAAGCGGGGACAGGGGGCAGAAAGCTTTCTTT.

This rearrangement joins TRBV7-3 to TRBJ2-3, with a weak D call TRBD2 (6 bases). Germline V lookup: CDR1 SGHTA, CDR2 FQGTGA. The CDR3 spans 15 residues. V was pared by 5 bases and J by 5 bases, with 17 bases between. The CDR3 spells CASSPAGSSGDTQYF. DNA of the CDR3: TGTGCCAGCAGCCCGGCCGGGAGCAGCGGAGATACGCAGTATTTT.

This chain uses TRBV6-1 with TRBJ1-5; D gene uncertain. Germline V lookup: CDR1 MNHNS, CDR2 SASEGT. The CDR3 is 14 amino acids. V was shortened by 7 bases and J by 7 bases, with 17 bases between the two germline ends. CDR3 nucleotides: TGTGCCAGCACCTTAAACGGGGTGATGCAGCCCCAGCATTTT. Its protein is CASTLNGVMQPQHF.

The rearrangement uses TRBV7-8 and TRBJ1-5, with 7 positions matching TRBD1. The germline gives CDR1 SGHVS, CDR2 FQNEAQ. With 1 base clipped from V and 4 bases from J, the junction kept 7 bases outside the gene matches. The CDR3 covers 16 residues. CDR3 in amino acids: CASSLGLAGGNQPQHF. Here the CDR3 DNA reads TGTGCCAGCAGCTTAGGATTGGCAGGGGGAAATCAGCCCCAGCATTTT.

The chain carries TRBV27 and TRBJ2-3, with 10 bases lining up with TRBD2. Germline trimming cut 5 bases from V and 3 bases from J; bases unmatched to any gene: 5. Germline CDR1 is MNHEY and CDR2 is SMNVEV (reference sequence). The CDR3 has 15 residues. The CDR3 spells CASSPLAGATDTQYF. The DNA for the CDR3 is TGTGCCAGCAGTCCGCTAGCGGGAGCAACAGATACGCAGTATTTT.

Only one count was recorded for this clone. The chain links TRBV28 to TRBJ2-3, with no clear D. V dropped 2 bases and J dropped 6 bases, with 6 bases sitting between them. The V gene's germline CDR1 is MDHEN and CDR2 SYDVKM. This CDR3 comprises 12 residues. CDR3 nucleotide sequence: TGTGCCAGCAGTTTAGCGATGGATACGCAGTATTTT. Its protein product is CASSLAMDTQYF.

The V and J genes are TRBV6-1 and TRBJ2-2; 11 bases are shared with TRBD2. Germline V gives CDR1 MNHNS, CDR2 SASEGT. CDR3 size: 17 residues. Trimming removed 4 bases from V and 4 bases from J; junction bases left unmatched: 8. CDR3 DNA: TGTGCCAGCAGTGCCCTAGCGGGAGGAGAGAGCACCGGGGAGCTGTTTTTT. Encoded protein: CASSALAGGESTGELFF.

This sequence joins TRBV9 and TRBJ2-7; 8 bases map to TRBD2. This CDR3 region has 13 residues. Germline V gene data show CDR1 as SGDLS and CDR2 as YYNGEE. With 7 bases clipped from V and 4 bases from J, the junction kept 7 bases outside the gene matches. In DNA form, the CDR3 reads TGTGCCAGCTCGCTGCTAGCGGGTTACGAGCAGTACTTC. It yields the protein CASSLLAGYEQYF.

The CDR3 region has the DNA TGTGCCAGCAGTGTTTGGGCTATGAACACTGAAGCTTTCTTT. Amino acids: CASSVWAMNTEAFF. J is TRBJ1-1 and V is TRBV2; D call uncertain. The germline CDR1 and CDR2 sequences are SNHLY and FYNNEI. V shed 4 bases and J shed 0 bases, with 9 bases lying between them. CDR3 length equals 14 residues.

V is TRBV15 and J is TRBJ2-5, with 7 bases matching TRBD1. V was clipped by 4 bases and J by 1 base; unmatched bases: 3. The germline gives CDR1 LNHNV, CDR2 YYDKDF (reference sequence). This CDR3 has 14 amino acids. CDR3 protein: CATSKGTVQETQYF. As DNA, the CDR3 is TGTGCCACCAGCAAGGGGACAGTCCAAGAGACCCAGTACTTC. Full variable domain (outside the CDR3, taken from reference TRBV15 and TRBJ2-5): DAMVIQNPRYQVTQFGKPVTLSCSQTLNHNVMYWYQQKSSQAPKLLFHYYDKDFNNEADTPDNFQSRRPNTSFCFLDIRSPGLGDTAMYLCATSKGTVQETQYFGPGTRLLVL.

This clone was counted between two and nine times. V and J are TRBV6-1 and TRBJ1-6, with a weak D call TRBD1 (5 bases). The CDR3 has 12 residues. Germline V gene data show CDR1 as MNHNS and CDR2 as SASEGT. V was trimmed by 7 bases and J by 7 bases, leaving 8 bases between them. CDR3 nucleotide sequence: TGTGCCAGCACTCGACAGAATTCACCCCTCCACTTT. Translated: CASTRQNSPLHF.

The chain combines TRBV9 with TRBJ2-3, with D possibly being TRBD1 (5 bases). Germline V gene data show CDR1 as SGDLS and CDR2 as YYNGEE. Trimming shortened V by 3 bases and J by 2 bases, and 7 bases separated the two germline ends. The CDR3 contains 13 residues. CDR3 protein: CASSGRDTDTQYF. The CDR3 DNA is TGTGCCAGCAGCGGCAGGGACACAGATACGCAGTATTTT.

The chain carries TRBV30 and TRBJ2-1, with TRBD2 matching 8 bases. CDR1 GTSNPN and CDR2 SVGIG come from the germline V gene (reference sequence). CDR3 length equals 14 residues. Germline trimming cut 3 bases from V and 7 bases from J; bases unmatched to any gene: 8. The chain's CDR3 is CAWSLGGGRNEQFF. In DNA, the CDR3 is TGTGCCTGGAGCCTCGGCGGCGGGAGGAATGAGCAGTTCTTC.

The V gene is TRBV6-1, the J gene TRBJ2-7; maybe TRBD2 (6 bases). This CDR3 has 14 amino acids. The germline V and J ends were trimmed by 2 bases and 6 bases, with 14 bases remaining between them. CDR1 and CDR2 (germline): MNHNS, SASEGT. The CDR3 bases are TGTGCCAGCAGTGAAACGGCGGGGAGTCGCGAGCAGTACTTC. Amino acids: CASSETAGSREQYF.

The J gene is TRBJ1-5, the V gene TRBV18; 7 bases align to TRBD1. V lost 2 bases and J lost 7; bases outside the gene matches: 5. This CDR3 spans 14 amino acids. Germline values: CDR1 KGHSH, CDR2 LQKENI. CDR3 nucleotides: TGTGCCAGCTCACCAAGACAGGGTACGCAGCCCCAGCATTTT. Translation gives CASSPRQGTQPQHF.

CDR3 sequence: CASSGGLYDRRQYF. The CDR3 DNA reads TGTGCCAGCAGTGGGGGCCTATATGATAGAAGGCAGTACTTC. This rearrangement joins TRBV28 to TRBJ2-7, with a possible D match to TRBD1 (6 bases). The CDR3 is made up of 14 amino acids. The V end was cut by 5 bases, the J end by 9 bases, with 20 bases between. Per germline, CDR1 MDHEN and CDR2 SYDVKM.